The following is a T cell receptor (beta chain) sequence with its context. The data derive from a study of T cell responses to AZD1222 COVID-19 vaccine. The CDR3 is 14 amino acids. CDR1 MNHEY and CDR2 SVGAGI come from the germline V gene. Trimming removed 4 bases from V and 2 bases from J, with 9 bases in between. Sequencing was performed with immunoSEQ multiplex PCR; in TCRdb, only in-frame clones are kept and a portion is missing. Seen here are 40,000 to 45,000 clones, around 81% observed once, and the top ten hold approximately 3.9%. The sequenced sample was peripheral blood, obtained on day 0 of AZD1222 vaccination. The sequence came from an adult in good health. V and J are TRBV6-5 and TRBJ2-1; no clear D. CDR3 loop: CASSFPSAYNEQFF. The CDR3 DNA follows: TGTGCCAGCAGTTTCCCTTCGGCCTACAATGAGCAGTTCTTC.